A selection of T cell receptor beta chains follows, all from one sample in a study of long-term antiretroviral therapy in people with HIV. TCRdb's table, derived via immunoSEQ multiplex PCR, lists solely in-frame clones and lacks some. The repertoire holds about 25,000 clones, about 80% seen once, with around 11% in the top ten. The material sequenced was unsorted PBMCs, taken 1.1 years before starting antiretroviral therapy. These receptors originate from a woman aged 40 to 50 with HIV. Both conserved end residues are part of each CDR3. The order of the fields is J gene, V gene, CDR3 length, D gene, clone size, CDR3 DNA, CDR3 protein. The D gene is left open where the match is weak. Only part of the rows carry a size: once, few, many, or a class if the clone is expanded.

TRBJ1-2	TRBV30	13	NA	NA	TGTGCCTGGAGAAGGGGTTTGGACTATGGCTACACCTTC	CAWRRGLDYGYTF
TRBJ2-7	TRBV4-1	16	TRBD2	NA	TGCGCCAGCAGCCAATATGACGGCGGGGGGTTCTACGAGCAGTACTTC	CASSQYDGGGFYEQYF
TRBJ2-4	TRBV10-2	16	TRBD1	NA	TGCGCCAGCAGTGATAGGGGACAGGGGGCCAAAAACATTCAGTACTTC	CASSDRGQGAKNIQYF
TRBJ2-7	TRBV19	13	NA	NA	TGTGCCAGTAGTAGGGGTCTCTCCTACGAGCAGTACTTC	CASSRGLSYEQYF
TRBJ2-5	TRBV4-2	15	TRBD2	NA	TGTGCCAGCAGCCAAGGACTAGCGGGCCAAGAGACCCAGTACTTC	CASSQGLAGQETQYF
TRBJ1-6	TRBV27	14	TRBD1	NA	TGTGCCAGCAGTACCCCAGGGGGCAGTTCACCCCTCCACTTT	CASSTPGGSSPLHF
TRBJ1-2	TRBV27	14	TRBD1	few	TGTGCCAGCAGTTTATTACAGGGGGACTATGGCTACACCTTC	CASSLLQGDYGYTF
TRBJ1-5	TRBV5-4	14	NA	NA	TGTGCCAGCAGCTTGGGCGGTAGCAATCAGCCCCAGCATTTT	CASSLGGSNQPQHF
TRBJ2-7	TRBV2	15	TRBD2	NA	TGTGCCAGCAAGGGTAGCGGGAGGGCCTGGTACGAGCAGTACTTC	CASKGSGRAWYEQYF
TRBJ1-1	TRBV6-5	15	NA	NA	TGTGCCAGCAGTTACGGGTACAGGCGTAACACTGAAGCTTTCTTT	CASSYGYRRNTEAFF
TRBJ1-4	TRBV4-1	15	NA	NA	TGCGCCAGCAGCCAAGTGGCATGGACTAATGAAAAACTGTTTTTT	CASSQVAWTNEKLFF
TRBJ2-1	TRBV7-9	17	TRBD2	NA	TGTGCCAGCAGCTCAGCAAGGAGGACAAGCGGGGTAAATGAGCAGTTCTTC	CASSSARRTSGVNEQFF
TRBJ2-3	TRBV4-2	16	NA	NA	TGTGCCAGCAGCCAAGAGCTAGCGCAAAGCACAGATACGCAGTATTTT	CASSQELAQSTDTQYF
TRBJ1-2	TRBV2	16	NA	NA	TGTGCCAGCAGTGAAGTAGGAGTCAGGGGTAGCTATGGCTACACCTTC	CASSEVGVRGSYGYTF
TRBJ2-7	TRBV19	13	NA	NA	TGTGCCAGTAGCCCCACCAGGTGGGACGAGCAGTACTTC	CASSPTRWDEQYF
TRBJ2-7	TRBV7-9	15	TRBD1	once	TGTGCCAGCAGCTTAGCCCAGGGGGCAGAATACGAGCAGTACTTC	CASSLAQGAEYEQYF
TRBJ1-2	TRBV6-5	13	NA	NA	TGTGCCAGCAGCCTCGAGCCTAACTATGGCTACACCTTC	CASSLEPNYGYTF
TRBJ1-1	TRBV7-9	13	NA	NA	TGTGCCAGCAGCCTCACGTGGGGCACTGAAGCTTTCTTT	CASSLTWGTEAFF
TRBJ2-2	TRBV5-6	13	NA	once	TGTGCCAGCAGCCCCGACGTCACCGGGGAGCTGTTTTTT	CASSPDVTGELFF
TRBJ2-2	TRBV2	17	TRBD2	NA	TGTGCCAGCAGTGAAGGACTAGCGGGGGGCCCGGCCGGGGAGCTGTTTTTT	CASSEGLAGGPAGELFF
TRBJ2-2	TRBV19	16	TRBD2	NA	TGTGCCAGTAGTATTGGGGACTACGGGACCGCCGGGGAGCTGTTTTTT	CASSIGDYGTAGELFF
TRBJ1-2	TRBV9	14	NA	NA	TGTGCCAGCAGCGTAGGAGAGGCCGAGTATGGCTACACCTTC	CASSVGEAEYGYTF
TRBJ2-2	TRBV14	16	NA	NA	TGTGCCAGCAGCCAATCGGTACTCCTTGGGGCCGGGGAGCTGTTTTTT	CASSQSVLLGAGELFF
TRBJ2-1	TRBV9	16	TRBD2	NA	TGTGCCAGCAGCGTAGCGAGGACTAGCGGGCTCAATGAGCAGTTCTTC	CASSVARTSGLNEQFF
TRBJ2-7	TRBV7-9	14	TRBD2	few	TGTGCCAGCAGTTCCGGGACTAGCGTCCCCGAGCAGTACTTC	CASSSGTSVPEQYF
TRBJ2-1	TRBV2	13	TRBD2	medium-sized	TGTGCCGTCGGGACTAGGCTGGACAATGAGCAGTTCTTC	CAVGTRLDNEQFF
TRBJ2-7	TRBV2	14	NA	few	TGTGCCAGCGGGGCTTCCGGGAGCCCCGGCGAGCAGTACTTC	CASGASGSPGEQYF
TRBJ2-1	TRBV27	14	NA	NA	TGTGCCAGCAGTTTATTGGGCGGAAACAATGAGCAGTTCTTC	CASSLLGGNNEQFF
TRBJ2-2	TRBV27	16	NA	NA	TGTGCCAGCAGTTTAAGGGGCCAGGGTTGGACCGGGGAGCTGTTTTTT	CASSLRGQGWTGELFF
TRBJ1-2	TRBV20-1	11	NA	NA	TGCAGTGCCCGGACATACTATGGCTACACCTTC	CSARTYYGYTF
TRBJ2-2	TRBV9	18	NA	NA	TGTGCCAGCAGCGTCAACAGCCCAATTGTCGCGAACACCGGGGAGCTGTTTTTT	CASSVNSPIVANTGELFF
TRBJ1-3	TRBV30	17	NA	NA	TGTGCCTGGAGTGCGAAGGATCTAAGGCGCTCTGGAAACACCATATATTTT	CAWSAKDLRRSGNTIYF
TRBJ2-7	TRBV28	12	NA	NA	TGTGCGAGCCGATCTGGGGGGTACGAGCAGTACTTC	CASRSGGYEQYF
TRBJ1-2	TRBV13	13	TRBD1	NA	TGTGCCAGCAGCGGAGGGGGCGCCTATGGCTACACCTTC	CASSGGGAYGYTF
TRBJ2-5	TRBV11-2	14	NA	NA	TGTGCCAGCAGCTTAGGGGGGTTACTAGAGACCCAGTACTTC	CASSLGGLLETQYF
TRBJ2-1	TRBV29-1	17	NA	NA	TGCAGCGTTGAATCGGGGCGGGGCCCGAGCTCCTACAATGAGCAGTTCTTC	CSVESGRGPSSYNEQFF
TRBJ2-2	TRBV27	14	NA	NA	TGTGCCAGCAGTCAGAGCGGTACCGCCGGGGAGCTGTTTTTT	CASSQSGTAGELFF
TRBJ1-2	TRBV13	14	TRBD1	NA	TGTGCCAGCAGCAAAGGGACAGTCAAATATGGCTACACCTTC	CASSKGTVKYGYTF
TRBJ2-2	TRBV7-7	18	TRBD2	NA	TGTGCCAGCAGCGCAAGAATCACCGGGACTAGCGAAGGCGGGGAGCTGTTTTTT	CASSARITGTSEGGELFF
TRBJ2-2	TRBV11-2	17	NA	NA	TGTGCCAGCAGCCCTCGATTCAGGACAGACCACACCGGGGAGCTGTTTTTT	CASSPRFRTDHTGELFF
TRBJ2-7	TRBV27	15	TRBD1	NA	TGTGCCAGCAGTAAAAACCGGGACAGGGGGAACGAGCAGTACTTC	CASSKNRDRGNEQYF
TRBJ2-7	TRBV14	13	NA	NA	TGTGCCAGCAGCCTGTGGACAGCGGATCGGCAGTACTTC	CASSLWTADRQYF
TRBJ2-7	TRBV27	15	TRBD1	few	TGTGCCAGCAGTTCCGAACTAGGACAGGGGTACGAGCAGTACTTC	CASSSELGQGYEQYF
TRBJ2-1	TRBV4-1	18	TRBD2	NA	TGCGCCAGCAGTTTCCGTCCCGGGACTAGCGGGGGTGGGAATGAGCAGTTCTTC	CASSFRPGTSGGGNEQFF
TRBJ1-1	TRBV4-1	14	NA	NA	TGCGCCAGCAGCCAACCAAGGACAGCCTCTGAAGCTTTCTTT	CASSQPRTASEAFF
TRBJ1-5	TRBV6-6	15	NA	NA	TGTGCCAGCAAAGGGGGAGGGGCAGGGCATCAGCCCCAGCATTTT	CASKGGGAGHQPQHF
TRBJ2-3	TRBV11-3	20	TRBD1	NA	TGTGCCAGCAGCTTAAGTAGAACCCTTCGAACAGGGGGTCGGGCAGATACGCAGTATTTT	CASSLSRTLRTGGRADTQYF
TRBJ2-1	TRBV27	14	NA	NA	TGTGCCAGCAGTCCCTCGGTGAGGGCCGCTGAGCAGTTCTTC	CASSPSVRAAEQFF
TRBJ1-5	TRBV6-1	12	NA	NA	TGTGCCAGCAGAGGTCACGATCAGCCCCAGCATTTT	CASRGHDQPQHF
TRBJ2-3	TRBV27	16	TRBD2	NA	TGTGCCAGCAGTTTAATAGCGGGAGGGGACCCAGATACGCAGTATTTT	CASSLIAGGDPDTQYF
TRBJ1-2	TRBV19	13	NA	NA	TGTGCCAGTAGTATTTCCGGGACGGATGGCTACACCTTC	CASSISGTDGYTF
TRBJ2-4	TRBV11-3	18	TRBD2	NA	TGTGCCAGCAGCCCCAGGCGACTAGCGGGGGGGGGCAAAAACATTCAGTACTTC	CASSPRRLAGGGKNIQYF
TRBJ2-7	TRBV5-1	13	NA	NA	TGCGCCAGCAGCTTGGAGGGCAGCTACGAGCAGTACTTC	CASSLEGSYEQYF
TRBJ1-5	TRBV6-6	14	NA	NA	TGTGCCAGCAGTAGACAGGCTGGGAATCAGCCCCAGCATTTT	CASSRQAGNQPQHF
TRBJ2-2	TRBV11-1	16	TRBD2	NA	TGTGCCAGCAGCTTACTAGCGGGAGGGAACACCGGGGAGCTGTTTTTT	CASSLLAGGNTGELFF